The T cell receptor (beta chain) described here comes from a study of cytomegalovirus exposure and HLA in healthy donors. About this clone itself: Its target is unknown.

Study outcomes and limitations: In all likelihood, a cluster of highly shared sequence variants was a sequencing artifact. A few CMV-associated chains proved CMV antigen-specific in vitro.

Amplification used 60 Vbeta primers and 13 Jbeta primers. Using immunoSEQ multiplex PCR, the repertoire was profiled, and TCRdb retains in-frame clones only, with some absent. The sample has over 70,000 clones; around 70% are singletons. Sequencing input: PBMCs. The clonotype comes from a young man in good health and CMV-seropositive.

Written as DNA, the CDR3 is TGTGCCAGCAGCTTACCCCTGGGAGGATACGAGCAGTACTTC. The encoded protein is CASSLPLGGYEQYF. The rearrangement links TRBV7-9 to TRBJ2-7; weak D call: TRBD2 (6 bases). This CDR3 is 14 amino acids long. Trimming pared 2 bases from V and 4 bases from J, leaving 12 bases between. Germline V gene sequence: CDR1 SEHNR, CDR2 FQNEAQ (reference sequence).